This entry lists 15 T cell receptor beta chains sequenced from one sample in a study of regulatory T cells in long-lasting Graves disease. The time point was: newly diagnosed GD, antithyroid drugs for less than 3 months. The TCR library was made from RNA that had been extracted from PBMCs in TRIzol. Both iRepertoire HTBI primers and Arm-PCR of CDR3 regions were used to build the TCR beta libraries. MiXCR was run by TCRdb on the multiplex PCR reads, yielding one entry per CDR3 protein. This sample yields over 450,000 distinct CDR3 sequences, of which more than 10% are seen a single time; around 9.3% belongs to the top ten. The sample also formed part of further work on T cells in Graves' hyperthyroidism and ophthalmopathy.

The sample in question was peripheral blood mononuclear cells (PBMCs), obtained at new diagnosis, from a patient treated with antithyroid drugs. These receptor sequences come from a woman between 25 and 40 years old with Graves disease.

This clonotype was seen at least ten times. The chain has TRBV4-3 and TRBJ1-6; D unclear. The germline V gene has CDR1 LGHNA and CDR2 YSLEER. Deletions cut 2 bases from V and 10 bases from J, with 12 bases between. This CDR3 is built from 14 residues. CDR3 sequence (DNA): TGCGCCAGCAGCCAATCAGTCCGTCCCTCACCCCTCCACTTT. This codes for CASSQSVRPSPLHF.

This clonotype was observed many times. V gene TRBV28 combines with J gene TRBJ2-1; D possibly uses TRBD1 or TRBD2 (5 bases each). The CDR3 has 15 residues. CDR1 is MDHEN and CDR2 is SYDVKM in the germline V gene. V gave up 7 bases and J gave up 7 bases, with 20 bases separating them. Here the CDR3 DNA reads TGTGCCAGCAACCAGGGACGCGGCCGTCGAAATGAGCAGTTCTTC. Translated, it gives CASNQGRGRRNEQFF.

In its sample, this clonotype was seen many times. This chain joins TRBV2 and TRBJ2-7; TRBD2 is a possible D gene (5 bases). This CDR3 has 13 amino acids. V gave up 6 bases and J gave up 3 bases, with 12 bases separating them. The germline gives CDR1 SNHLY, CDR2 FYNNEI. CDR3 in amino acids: CASRLETNYEQYF. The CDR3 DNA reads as TGTGCCAGCAGGTTGGAGACTAACTACGAGCAGTACTTC.

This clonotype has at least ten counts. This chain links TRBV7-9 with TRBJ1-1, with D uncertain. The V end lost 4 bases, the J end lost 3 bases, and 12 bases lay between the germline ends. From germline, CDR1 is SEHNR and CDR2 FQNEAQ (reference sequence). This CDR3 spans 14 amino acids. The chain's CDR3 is CASSSYSGDTEAFF. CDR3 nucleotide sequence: TGTGCCAGCAGCTCGTATTCGGGAGACACTGAAGCTTTCTTT.

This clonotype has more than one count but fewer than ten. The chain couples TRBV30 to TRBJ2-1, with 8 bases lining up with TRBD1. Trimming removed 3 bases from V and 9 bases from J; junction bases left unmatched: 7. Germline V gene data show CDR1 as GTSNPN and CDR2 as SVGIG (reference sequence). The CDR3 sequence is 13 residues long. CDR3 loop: CAWRGQVVGEQFF. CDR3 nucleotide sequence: TGTGCCTGGAGGGGACAGGTGGTGGGTGAGCAGTTCTTC.

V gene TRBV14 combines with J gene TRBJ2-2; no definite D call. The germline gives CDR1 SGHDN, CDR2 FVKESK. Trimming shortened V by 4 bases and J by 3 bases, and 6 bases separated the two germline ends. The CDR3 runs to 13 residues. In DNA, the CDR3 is TGTGCCAGCAGCCTCTTCCACACCGGGGAGCTGTTTTTT. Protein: CASSLFHTGELFF.

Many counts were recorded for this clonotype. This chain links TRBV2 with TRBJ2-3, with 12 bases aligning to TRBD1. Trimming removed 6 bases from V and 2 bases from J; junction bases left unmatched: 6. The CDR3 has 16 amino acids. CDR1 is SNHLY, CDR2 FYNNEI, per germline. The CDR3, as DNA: TGTGCCAGCAGAAGGGGACAGGGGGCTATCACAGATACGCAGTATTTT. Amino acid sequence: CASRRGQGAITDTQYF.

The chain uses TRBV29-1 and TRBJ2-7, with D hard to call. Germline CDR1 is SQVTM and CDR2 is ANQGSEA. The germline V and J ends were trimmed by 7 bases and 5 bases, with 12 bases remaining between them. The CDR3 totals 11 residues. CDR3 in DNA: TGCAGCGCCCAAAATGGAAACGAGCAGTACTTC. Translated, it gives CSAQNGNEQYF.

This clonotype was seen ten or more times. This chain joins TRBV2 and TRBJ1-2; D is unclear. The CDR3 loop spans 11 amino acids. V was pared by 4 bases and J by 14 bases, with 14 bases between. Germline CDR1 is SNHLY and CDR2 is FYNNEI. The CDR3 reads CASSAVDGWTF. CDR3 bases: TGTGCCAGCAGTGCGGTGGACGGCTGGACCTTC.

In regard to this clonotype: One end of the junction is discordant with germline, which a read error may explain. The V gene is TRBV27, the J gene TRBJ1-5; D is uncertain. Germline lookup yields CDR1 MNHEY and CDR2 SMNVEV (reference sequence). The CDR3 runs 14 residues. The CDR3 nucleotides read TGTGCCAGCAGTACTCGACACCCGAATCAGCTCCAGCATTTT. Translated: CASSTRHPNQLQHF.

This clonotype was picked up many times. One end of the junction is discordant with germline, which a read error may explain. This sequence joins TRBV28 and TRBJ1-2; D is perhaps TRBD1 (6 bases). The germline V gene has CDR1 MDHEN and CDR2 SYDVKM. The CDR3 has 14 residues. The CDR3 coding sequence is TGTGCCAGCAGTTTCACAGGGAGCGCCCTTTCTAGTTCCTTC. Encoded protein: CASSFTGSALSSSF.

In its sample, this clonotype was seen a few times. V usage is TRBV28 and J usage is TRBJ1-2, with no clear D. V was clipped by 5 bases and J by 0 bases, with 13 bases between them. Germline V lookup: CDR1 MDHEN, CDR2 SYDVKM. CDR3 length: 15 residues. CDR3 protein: CASSGPKGPNYGYTF. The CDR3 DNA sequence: TGTGCCAGCAGTGGCCCCAAAGGCCCTAACTATGGCTACACCTTC.

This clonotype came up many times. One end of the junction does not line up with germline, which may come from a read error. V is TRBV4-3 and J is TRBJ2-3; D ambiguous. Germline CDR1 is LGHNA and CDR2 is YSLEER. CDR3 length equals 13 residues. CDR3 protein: CASSQDASDTQYF. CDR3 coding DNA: TGTGCCAGCAGCCAAGATGCATCAGATACGCAGTATTTT.

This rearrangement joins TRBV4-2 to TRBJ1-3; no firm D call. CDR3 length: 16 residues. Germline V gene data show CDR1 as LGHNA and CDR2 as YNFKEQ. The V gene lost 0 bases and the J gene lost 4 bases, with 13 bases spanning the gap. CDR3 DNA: TGTGCCAGCAGCCAAGACGGATCCCAGGCCGGAAACACCATATATTTT. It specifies CASSQDGSQAGNTIYF.

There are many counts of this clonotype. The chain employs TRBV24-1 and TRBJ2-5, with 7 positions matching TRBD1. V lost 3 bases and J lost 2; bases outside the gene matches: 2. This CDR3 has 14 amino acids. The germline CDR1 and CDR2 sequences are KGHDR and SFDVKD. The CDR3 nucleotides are TGTGCCACCAGTGATCCGGGACAGCAAGAGACCCAGTACTTC. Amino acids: CATSDPGQQETQYF.